This record covers a single T cell receptor beta chain. These data originate in a study of blood T cell repertoires in COVID-19. Looking at the study overall: Samples came from the United States, Italy and Spain, spanning acute and convalescent COVID-19.

V dropped 3 bases and J dropped 2; count of bases not matched to a gene: 1. The CDR3 covers 13 residues. CDR1 MNHEY and CDR2 SMNVEV come from the germline V gene (reference sequence). Individuals drawn from some 25 US areas were about 18 to 100 years old. Method: immunoSEQ multiplex PCR; TCRdb's copy keeps in-frame clones and lacks some. The sample shows 250,000 or so clones, around 90% of them seen only once. The rearrangement joins TRBV27 to TRBJ2-7, with TRBD2 matching over 7 bases. What was sequenced was PBMCs or T cells enriched from blood (not recorded which). The TCR comes from a man aged 35-49 years who had been exposed to COVID-19. CDR3 region: CASSFAGAYEQYF. The CDR3 coding sequence is TGTGCCAGCAGTTTCGCGGGGGCCTACGAGCAGTACTTC.